Presented here are 9 T cell receptor beta chains from one specimen sequenced in a study of siplizumab effects on memory and regulatory T cells. Measured with immunoSEQ multiplex PCR; TCRdb has only the in-frame clones, and not every one. This table has about 50,000 clones, roughly 90% appearing once. Sequenced input: naive CD8+ T cells sorted from blood. All receptors derive from a human donor in good health.

V gene TRBV2 combines with J gene TRBJ1-2; possibly TRBD1 for D (6 bases). V was clipped by 8 bases and J by 8 bases, with 12 bases between them. The CDR3 extends over 11 amino acids. Germline CDR1 is SNHLY and CDR2 is FYNNEI. DNA of the CDR3: TGTGCCAGCGGGGGGCCGGGGGGCTACACCTTC. Translating gives CASGGPGGYTF.

This clone was picked up one time. The chain uses TRBV7-6 and TRBJ2-1, with D perhaps being TRBD1 or TRBD2 (5 bases each). V was pared by 2 bases and J by 9 bases, with 14 bases between. The CDR3 totals 14 residues. Germline loops: CDR1 SGHVS, CDR2 FNYEAQ. In nucleotides, the CDR3 is TGTGCCAGCAGCTTACAGGGCCAAAGCGGTGAGCAGTTCTTC. This codes for CASSLQGQSGEQFF.

The chain is built from TRBV11-2 and TRBJ2-1, with D possibly being TRBD2 (6 bases). Germline V CDR1 and CDR2: SGHAT, FQNNGV. The CDR3 has 15 residues. With 5 bases removed from V and 6 bases from J, the gap between germline ends came to 17 bases. Here the CDR3 reads CASSPWDFSGNEQFF. CDR3 bases: TGTGCCAGCAGCCCATGGGACTTTTCGGGCAATGAGCAGTTCTTC.

This chain links TRBV5-4 with TRBJ2-7; weak D call: TRBD2 (5 bases). The germline CDR1 and CDR2 sequences are SGHNT and YYREEE (reference sequence). CDR3 length: 13 residues. Trimming cost V 2 bases and J 4 bases, with 10 bases left between them. CDR3 residues: CASSFTRGYEQYF. The CDR3 DNA is TGTGCCAGCAGCTTTACAAGAGGGTACGAGCAGTACTTC.

The rearrangement uses TRBV6-5 and TRBJ1-1; 10 bases are a match to TRBD1. The length of the CDR3 is 14 residues. The ends lost 0 bases at V and 5 bases at J; junction bases unmatched: 0. Germline V gene data show CDR1 as MNHEY and CDR2 as SVGAGI. The CDR3 DNA is TGTGCCAGCAGTTACTCGGACAGGGGGACTGAAGCTTTCTTT. It is translated as CASSYSDRGTEAFF.

The chain combines TRBV7-2 with TRBJ2-7; D ambiguous. CDR1 is SGHTA and CDR2 is FQGNSA in the germline V gene. This CDR3 is 12 amino acids long. The ends were cut back, 3 bases at V and 6 bases at J, with 9 bases in the middle. CDR3 in amino acids: CASSFFSGEQYF. Written as DNA, the CDR3 is TGTGCCAGCAGCTTTTTCTCAGGCGAGCAGTACTTC.

The chain recombines TRBV19 with TRBJ2-7, with D perhaps matching TRBD2 (5 bases). This CDR3 spans 14 amino acids. Trimming left V 6 bases short and J 2 bases short, with 14 bases between. Germline V gene sequence: CDR1 LNHDA, CDR2 SQIVND (reference sequence). CDR3 bases: TGTGCCAGTAGCTCGCGGGCCTCCACCTACGAGCAGTACTTC. It specifies CASSSRASTYEQYF. The full variable domain, in which reference TRBV19 and TRBJ2-7 provide the parts outside the CDR3, is DGGITQSPKYLFRKEGQNVTLSCEQNLNHDAMYWYRQDPGQGLRLIYYSQIVNDFQKGDIAEGYSVSREKKESFPLTVTSAQKNPTAFYLCASSSRASTYEQYFGPGTRLTVT.

The CDR3 sequence is CASSQRSPGLAIDYEQYF. Written as DNA, the CDR3 is TGTGCCAGCTCCCAACGGTCCCCGGGACTAGCGATCGACTACGAGCAGTACTTC. The chain is built from TRBV27 and TRBJ2-7, with TRBD2 identical over 10 bases. CDR3 length: 18 residues. V lost 8 bases to trimming and J lost 3 bases; unmatched junction nucleotides: 19. CDR1 is MNHEY, CDR2 SMNVEV, per germline (reference sequence).

This clone was observed once. V and J are TRBV19 and TRBJ1-1, with unresolved D. This CDR3 has 17 residues. The germline V gene encodes CDR1 LNHDA and CDR2 SQIVND (reference sequence). The germline V and J ends were trimmed by 5 bases and 1 base, with 20 bases remaining between them. The CDR3 is CASSLSGYTLGNTEAFF. The CDR3 region has the DNA TGTGCCAGTAGTCTATCCGGCTACACGCTGGGGAACACTGAAGCTTTCTTT.